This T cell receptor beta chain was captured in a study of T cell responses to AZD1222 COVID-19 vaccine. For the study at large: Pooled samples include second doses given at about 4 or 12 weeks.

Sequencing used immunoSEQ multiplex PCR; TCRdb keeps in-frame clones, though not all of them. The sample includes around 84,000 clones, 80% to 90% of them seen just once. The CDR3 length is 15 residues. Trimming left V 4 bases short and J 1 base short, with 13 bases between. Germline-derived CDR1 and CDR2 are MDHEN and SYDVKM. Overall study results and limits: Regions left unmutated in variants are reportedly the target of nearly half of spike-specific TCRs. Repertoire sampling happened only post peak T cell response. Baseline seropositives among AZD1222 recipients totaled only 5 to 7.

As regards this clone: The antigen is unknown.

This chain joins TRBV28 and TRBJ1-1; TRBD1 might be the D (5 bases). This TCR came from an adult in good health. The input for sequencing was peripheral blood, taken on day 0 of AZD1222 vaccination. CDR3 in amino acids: CASSSPRGANTEAFF. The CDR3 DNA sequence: TGTGCCAGCAGTTCTCCCCGAGGGGCGAACACTGAAGCTTTCTTT.